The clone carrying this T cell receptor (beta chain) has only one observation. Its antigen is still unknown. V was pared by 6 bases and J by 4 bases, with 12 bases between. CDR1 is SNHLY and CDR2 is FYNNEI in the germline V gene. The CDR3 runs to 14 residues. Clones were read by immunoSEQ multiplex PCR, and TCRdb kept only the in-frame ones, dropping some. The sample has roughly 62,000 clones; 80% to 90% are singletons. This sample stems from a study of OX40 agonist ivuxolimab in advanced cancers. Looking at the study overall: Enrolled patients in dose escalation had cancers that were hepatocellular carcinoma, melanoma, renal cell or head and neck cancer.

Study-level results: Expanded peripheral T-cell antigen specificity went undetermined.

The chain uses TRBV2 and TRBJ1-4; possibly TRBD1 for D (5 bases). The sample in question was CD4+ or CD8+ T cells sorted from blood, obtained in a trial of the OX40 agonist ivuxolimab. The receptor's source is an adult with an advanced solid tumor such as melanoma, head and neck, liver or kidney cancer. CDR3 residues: CASRAPGNNEKLFF. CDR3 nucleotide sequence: TGTGCCAGCAGGGCCCCAGGGAATAATGAAAAACTGTTTTTT.